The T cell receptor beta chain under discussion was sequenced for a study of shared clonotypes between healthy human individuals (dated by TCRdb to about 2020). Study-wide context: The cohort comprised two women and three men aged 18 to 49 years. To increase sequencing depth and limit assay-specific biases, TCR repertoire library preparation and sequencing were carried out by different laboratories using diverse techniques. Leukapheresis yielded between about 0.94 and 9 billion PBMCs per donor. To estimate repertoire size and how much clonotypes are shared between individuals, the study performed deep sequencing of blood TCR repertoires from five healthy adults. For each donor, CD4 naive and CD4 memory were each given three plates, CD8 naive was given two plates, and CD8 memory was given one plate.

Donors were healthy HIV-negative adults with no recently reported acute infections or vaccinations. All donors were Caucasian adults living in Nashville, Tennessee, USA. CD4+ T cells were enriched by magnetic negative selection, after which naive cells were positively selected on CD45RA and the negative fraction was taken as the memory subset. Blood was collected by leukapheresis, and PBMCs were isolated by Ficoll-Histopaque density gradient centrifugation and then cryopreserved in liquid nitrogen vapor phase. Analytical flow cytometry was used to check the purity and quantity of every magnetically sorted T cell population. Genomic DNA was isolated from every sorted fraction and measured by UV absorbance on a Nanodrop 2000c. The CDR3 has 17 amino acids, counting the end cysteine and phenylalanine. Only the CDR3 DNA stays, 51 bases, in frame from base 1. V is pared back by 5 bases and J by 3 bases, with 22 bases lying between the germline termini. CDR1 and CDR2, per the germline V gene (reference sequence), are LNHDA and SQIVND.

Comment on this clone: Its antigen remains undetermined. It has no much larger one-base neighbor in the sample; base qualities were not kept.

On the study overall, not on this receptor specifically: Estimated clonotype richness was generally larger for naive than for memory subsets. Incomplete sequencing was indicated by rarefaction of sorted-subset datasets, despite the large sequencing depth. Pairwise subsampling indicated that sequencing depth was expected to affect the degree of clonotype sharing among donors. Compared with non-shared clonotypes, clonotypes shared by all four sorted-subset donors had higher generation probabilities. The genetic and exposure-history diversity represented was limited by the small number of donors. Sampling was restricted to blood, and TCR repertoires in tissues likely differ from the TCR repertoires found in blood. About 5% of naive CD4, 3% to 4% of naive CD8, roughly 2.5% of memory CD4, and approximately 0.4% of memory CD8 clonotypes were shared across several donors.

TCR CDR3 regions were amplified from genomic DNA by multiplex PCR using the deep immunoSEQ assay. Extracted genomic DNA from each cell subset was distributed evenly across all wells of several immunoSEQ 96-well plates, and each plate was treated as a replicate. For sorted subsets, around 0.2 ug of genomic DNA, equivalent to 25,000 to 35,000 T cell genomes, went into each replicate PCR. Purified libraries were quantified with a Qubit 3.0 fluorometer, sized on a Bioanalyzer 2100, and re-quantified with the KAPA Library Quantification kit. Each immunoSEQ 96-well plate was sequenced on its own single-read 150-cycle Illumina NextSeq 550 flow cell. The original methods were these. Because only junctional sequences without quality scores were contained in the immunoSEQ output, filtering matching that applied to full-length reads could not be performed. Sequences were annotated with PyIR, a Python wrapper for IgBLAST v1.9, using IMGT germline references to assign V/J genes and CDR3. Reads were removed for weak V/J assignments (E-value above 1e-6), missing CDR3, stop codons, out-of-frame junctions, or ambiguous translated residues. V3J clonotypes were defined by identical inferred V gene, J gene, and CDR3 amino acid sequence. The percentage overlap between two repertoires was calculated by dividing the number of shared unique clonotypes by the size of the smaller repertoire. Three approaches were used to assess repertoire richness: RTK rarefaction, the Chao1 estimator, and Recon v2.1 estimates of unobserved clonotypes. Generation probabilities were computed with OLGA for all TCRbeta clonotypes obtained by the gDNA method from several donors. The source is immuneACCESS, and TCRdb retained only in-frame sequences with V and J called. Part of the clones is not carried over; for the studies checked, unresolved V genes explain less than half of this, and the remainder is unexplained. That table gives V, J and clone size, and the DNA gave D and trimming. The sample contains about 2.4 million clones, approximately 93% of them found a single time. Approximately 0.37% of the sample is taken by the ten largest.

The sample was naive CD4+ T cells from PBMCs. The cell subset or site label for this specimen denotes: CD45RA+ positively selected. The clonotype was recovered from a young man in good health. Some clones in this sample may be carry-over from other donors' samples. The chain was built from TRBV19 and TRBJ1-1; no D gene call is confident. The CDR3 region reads CASSLPTLETIYTEAFF. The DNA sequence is TGTGCCAGTAGTCTCCCGACCTTAGAGACAATCTACACTGAAGCTTTCTTT.